This is a list of T cell receptor beta chains from one sample in a study of CD8+ T cells in alopecia areata. Libraries were prepared by immunoSEQ multiplex PCR; TCRdb keeps only in-frame clonotypes and omits some of them. The sample lists around 70,000 clones, 29% occurring once. The input for sequencing was CD8+ T cells sorted from blood, taken at week 4, from a patient treated with tofacitinib. Source of these receptors: a human donor with alopecia areata. CDR3s include the opening cysteine and the closing phenylalanine or tryptophan. Each record gives: J gene, D gene, V gene, clone size, CDR3 protein, CDR3 DNA. A D gene is named only where the DNA matches it firmly. Only some rows state a clone size, as once, few, many or a class for expanded clones.

>TRBJ1-5|NA|TRBV28|many
CASSPGASKPQHF
TGTGCCAGCAGTCCGGGAGCGTCGAAGCCCCAGCATTTT
>TRBJ2-1|NA|TRBV25-1|few
CASSEPGPRDLYNEQFF
TGTGCCAGCAGTGAACCGGGCCCCAGGGATTTGTACAATGAGCAGTTCTTC
>TRBJ1-2|NA|TRBV28|medium-sized
CASSTSEPFYGYTF
NA
>TRBJ1-2|NA|TRBV30|once
CAWNVGQSYGYTF
TGTGCCTGGAACGTCGGACAGAGCTATGGCTACACCTTC
>TRBJ2-3|TRBD1|TRBV6-1|few
CASSEGQGGWGTDTQYF
TGTGCCAGCAGTGAAGGACAGGGCGGATGGGGCACAGATACGCAGTATTTT
>TRBJ2-1|NA|TRBV4-2|few
CASSQDWLARNEQFF
TGTGCCAGCAGCCAAGATTGGCTAGCCCGCAATGAGCAGTTCTTC
>TRBJ2-7|NA|TRBV9|NA
CATDLGRELEQYF
TGTGCCACCGACCTCGGGCGGGAACTTGAGCAGTACTTC
>TRBJ2-1|NA|TRBV29-1|NA
CSVDRENEQFF
TGCAGCGTTGATAGAGAGAATGAGCAGTTCTTC
>TRBJ2-7|NA|TRBV9|few
CASSPSTGPYEQYF
TGTGCCAGCAGCCCGAGCACAGGGCCCTACGAGCAGTACTTC
>TRBJ2-2|NA|TRBV29-1|NA
CSVVGTTGELFF
TGCAGCGTTGTGGGGACAACCGGGGAGCTGTTTTTT
>TRBJ2-5|TRBD2|TRBV4-1|NA
CASSPGGAVYQETQYF
TGCGCCAGCAGCCCCGGGGGGGCAGTGTACCAAGAGACCCAGTACTTC
>TRBJ2-7|TRBD2|TRBV29-1|NA
CSAGTSGIHEQYF
TGCAGCGCCGGGACTAGCGGGATCCACGAGCAGTACTTC
>TRBJ2-1|NA|TRBV29-1|NA
CSVGSLSYNEQFF
TGCAGCGTTGGTTCCCTCTCCTACAATGAGCAGTTCTTC
>TRBJ2-2|TRBD2|TRBV6-5|few
CASSYPGLASPGELFF
TGTGCCAGCAGTTACCCGGGACTAGCGAGCCCCGGGGAGCTGTTTTTT
>TRBJ2-7|NA|TRBV4-1|few
CASSQVAAGQYEQYF
TGCGCCAGCAGCCAAGTGGCAGCGGGACAGTACGAGCAGTACTTC
>TRBJ2-5|TRBD2|TRBV6-8|few
CASPGGLGGRETQYF
TGTGCCAGCCCCGGGGGGTTGGGGGGTCGAGAGACCCAGTACTTC
>TRBJ2-7|NA|TRBV27|NA
CASRWGYEQYF
TGTGCCAGCAGATGGGGCTACGAGCAGTACTTC
>TRBJ2-1|NA|TRBV9|few
CASSHLQVGVYNEQFF
TGTGCCAGCAGCCATCTGCAGGTGGGGGTTTACAATGAGCAGTTCTTC
>TRBJ2-7|NA|TRBV6-5|NA
CASSYSQSYEQYF
TGTGCCAGCAGTTACTCGCAGTCCTACGAGCAGTACTTC
>TRBJ1-4|TRBD1|TRBV30|NA
CAWSIGTGTEKLFF
TGTGCCTGGAGTATAGGGACAGGGACCGAAAAACTGTTTTTT
>TRBJ2-7|NA|TRBV7-9|NA
CASSRTDYEQYF
TGTGCCAGCAGCCGGACAGACTACGAGCAGTACTTC
>TRBJ2-2|NA|TRBV6-5|few
CASSYKEAGELFF
TGTGCCAGCAGTTACAAGGAGGCCGGGGAGCTGTTTTTT
>TRBJ1-1|NA|TRBV29-1|few
CSVDLGDTEAFF
TGCAGCGTTGATTTGGGGGACACTGAAGCTTTCTTT
>TRBJ1-1|NA|TRBV29-1|few
CSASVSGEAFF
TGCAGCGCAAGTGTGTCGGGGGAAGCTTTCTTT
>TRBJ2-2|NA|TRBV29-1|few
CSVPSGTGELFF
TGCAGCGTGCCGTCGGGTACCGGGGAGCTGTTTTTT
>TRBJ1-5|NA|TRBV6-5|NA
CASSYSRSNQPQHF
TGTGCCAGCAGTTACTCGAGGAGCAATCAGCCCCAGCATTTT
>TRBJ2-7|NA|TRBV29-1|few
CSVGFREDEQYF
TGCAGCGTGGGATTTAGGGAGGACGAGCAGTACTTC
>TRBJ2-3|NA|TRBV29-1|few
CSVESWTQYF
TGCAGCGTTGAATCGTGGACGCAGTATTTT
>TRBJ2-5|NA|TRBV27|few
CASMNRETQYF
TGTGCCAGCATGAATCGGGAGACCCAGTACTTC
>TRBJ1-1|NA|TRBV19|medium-sized
CASSTPGRDTEAFF
TGTGCCAGTAGTACCCCGGGACGAGACACTGAAGCTTTCTTT
>TRBJ1-1|NA|TRBV29-1|few
CSGRGSRGTEAFF
TGCAGCGGGAGGGGGTCCCGCGGGACTGAAGCTTTCTTT
>TRBJ2-7|NA|TRBV7-2|NA
CASSPTWLYEQYF
TGTGCCAGCAGCCCGACTTGGCTCTACGAGCAGTACTTC
>TRBJ2-1|TRBD2|TRBV29-1|NA
CSVLAYNEQFF
TGCAGCGTACTAGCGTACAATGAGCAGTTCTTC
>TRBJ2-5|NA|TRBV7-9|NA
CASSLAFPGPQETQYF
TGTGCCAGCAGCTTAGCATTTCCGGGACCCCAGGAGACCCAGTACTTC
>TRBJ2-5|NA|TRBV29-1|NA
CSVEDRWGVTQYF
TGCAGCGTTGAAGATCGTTGGGGCGTGACCCAGTACTTC
>TRBJ2-7|NA|TRBV6-1|few
CASSELGGDEQYF
TGTGCCAGCAGTGAATTAGGTGGTGACGAGCAGTACTTC
>TRBJ2-2|NA|TRBV11-2|NA
CASSNGLPPNTGELFF
TGTGCCAGCAGCAACGGACTACCTCCGAACACCGGGGAGCTGTTTTTT
>TRBJ2-7|NA|TRBV29-1|few
CSVFAGHEQYF
TGCAGCGTTTTTGCGGGACACGAGCAGTACTTC
>TRBJ2-3|NA|TRBV13|few
CASSLEGYLASTDTQYF
TGTGCCAGCAGCTTAGAAGGGTATCTAGCTTCCACAGATACGCAGTATTTT
>TRBJ2-1|NA|TRBV6-6|NA
CVGANRDQGRDEQFF
TGTGTCGGGGCTAACCGGGACCAGGGTCGGGATGAGCAGTTCTTC
>TRBJ1-2|TRBD1|TRBV5-4|NA
CASSRKTGVYGYTF
TGTGCCAGCAGCCGGAAGACAGGGGTCTATGGCTACACCTTC
>TRBJ1-1|NA|TRBV5-4|few
CASSSFTEAFF
TGTGCCAGCAGCTCGTTCACTGAAGCTTTCTTT
>TRBJ2-5|NA|TRBV29-1|NA
CSVQTYQETQYF
TGCAGCGTCCAAACGTACCAAGAGACCCAGTACTTC
>TRBJ2-7|TRBD2|TRBV27|many
CASSPPGLAFGEQYF
TGTGCCAGCAGCCCCCCAGGACTAGCTTTCGGCGAGCAGTACTTC
>TRBJ2-4|NA|TRBV7-2|NA
CASSLSMDIQYF
TGTGCCAGCAGCTTAAGCATGGACATTCAGTACTTC
>TRBJ2-7|NA|TRBV6-5|NA
CASSYSIRDLTF
TGTGCCAGCAGTTACTCGATCCGGGATTTAACCTTC
>TRBJ2-7|NA|TRBV29-1|NA
CSATGPSYEQYF
TGCAGCGCCACAGGGCCCTCCTACGAGCAGTACTTC
>TRBJ1-1|NA|TRBV30|NA
CAWSFQGFTEAFF
TGTGCCTGGAGTTTTCAGGGGTTCACTGAAGCTTTCTTT
>TRBJ2-7|NA|TRBV28|once
CASSFSYEQYF
TGTGCCAGCAGTTTTTCCTACGAGCAGTACTTC
>TRBJ1-2|NA|TRBV9|NA
CASSGETRAWDYGYTF
TGTGCCAGCAGCGGGGAGACTCGGGCGTGGGACTATGGCTACACCTTC
>TRBJ1-3|NA|TRBV27|few
CASSLSSGNTIYF
TGTGCCAGCAGTTTATCGTCGGGAAACACCATATATTTT
>TRBJ2-7|NA|TRBV29-1|few
CSVDGAVDEQYF
TGCAGCGTTGATGGAGCGGTGGACGAGCAGTACTTC
>TRBJ2-3|NA|TRBV2|NA
CASSETGLRGTDTQYF
TGTGCCAGCAGTGAAACGGGTCTAAGGGGCACAGATACGCAGTATTTT
>TRBJ2-6|TRBD1|TRBV29-1|NA
CSAQQTGVISGGANVLTF
TGCAGCGCTCAGCAGACAGGGGTTATTTCTGGTGGGGCCAACGTCCTGACTTTC